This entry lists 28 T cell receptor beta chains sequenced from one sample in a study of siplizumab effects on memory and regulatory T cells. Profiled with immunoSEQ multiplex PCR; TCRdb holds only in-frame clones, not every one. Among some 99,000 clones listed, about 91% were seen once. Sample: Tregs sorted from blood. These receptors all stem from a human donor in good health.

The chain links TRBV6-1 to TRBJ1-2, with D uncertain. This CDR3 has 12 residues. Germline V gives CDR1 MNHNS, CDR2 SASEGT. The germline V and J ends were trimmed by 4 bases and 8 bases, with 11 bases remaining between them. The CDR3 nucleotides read TGTGCCAGCAGTGTTTCAGGATCCGGCTACACCTTC. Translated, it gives CASSVSGSGYTF.

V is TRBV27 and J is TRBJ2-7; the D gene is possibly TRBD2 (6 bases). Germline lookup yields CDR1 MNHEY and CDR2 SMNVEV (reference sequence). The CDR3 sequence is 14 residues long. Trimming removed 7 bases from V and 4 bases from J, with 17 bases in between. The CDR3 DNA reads TGTGCCAGCAAGTTGTTCCAGGGAGGTTACGAGCAGTACTTC. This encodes CASKLFQGGYEQYF.

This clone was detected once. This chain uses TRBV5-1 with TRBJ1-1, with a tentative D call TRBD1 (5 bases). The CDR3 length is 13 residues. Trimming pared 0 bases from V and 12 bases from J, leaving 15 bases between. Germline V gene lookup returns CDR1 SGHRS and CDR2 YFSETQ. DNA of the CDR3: TGCGCCAGCAGCTTGGAGGGCAGGGATTTAACTTTCTTT. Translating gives CASSLEGRDLTFF. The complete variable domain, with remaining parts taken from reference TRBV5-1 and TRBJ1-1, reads KAGVTQTPRYLIKTRGQQVTLSCSPISGHRSVSWYQQTPGQGLQFLFEYFSETQRNKGNFPGRFSGRQFSNSRSEMNVSTLELGDSALYLCASSLEGRDLTFFGQGTRLTVV.

CDR3 DNA sequence: TGCGCCAGCAGCTTGGGGGCAGGGCGGACAGATACGCAGTATTTT. Translation gives CASSLGAGRTDTQYF. The chain recombines TRBV5-1 with TRBJ2-3, with a tentative D call TRBD1 (5 bases). V dropped 0 bases and J dropped 3 bases, with 11 bases sitting between them. The CDR3 runs 15 residues. Looked up from germline, CDR1 is SGHRS and CDR2 is YFSETQ.

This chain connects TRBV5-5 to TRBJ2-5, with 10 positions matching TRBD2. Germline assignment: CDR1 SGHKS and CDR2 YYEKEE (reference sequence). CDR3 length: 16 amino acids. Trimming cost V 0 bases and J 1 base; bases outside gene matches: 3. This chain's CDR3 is CASSLAASGGQETQYF. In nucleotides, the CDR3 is TGTGCCAGCAGCTTGGCGGCTAGCGGGGGCCAAGAGACCCAGTACTTC.

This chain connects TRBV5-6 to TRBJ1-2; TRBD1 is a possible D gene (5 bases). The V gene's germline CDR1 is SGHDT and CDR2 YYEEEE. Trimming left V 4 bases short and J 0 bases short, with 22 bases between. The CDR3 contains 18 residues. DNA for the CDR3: TGTGCCAGCAGCCCCGGACTAACCGACAGATCCTCTAACTATGGCTACACCTTC. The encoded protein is CASSPGLTDRSSNYGYTF.

The CDR3 sequence: CASSLLGSAVTYEQYF. The DNA for the CDR3 is TGTGCCAGCAGCCTGTTAGGATCGGCAGTAACCTACGAGCAGTACTTC. The chain uses TRBV5-6 and TRBJ2-7; no clear D. V was cut by 4 bases and J by 2 bases, with 19 bases left in between. There are 16 residues in the CDR3. The germline gives CDR1 SGHDT, CDR2 YYEEEE.

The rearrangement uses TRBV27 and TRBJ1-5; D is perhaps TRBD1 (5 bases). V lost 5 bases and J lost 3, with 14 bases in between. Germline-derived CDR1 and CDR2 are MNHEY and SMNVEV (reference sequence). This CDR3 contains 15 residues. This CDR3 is CASSQGRGVNQPQHF. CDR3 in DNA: TGTGCCAGCAGTCAAGGGAGGGGAGTCAATCAGCCCCAGCATTTT.

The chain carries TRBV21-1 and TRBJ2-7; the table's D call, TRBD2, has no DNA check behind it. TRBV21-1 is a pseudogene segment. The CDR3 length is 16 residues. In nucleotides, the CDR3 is TGTGCCAGCAGCAAGGCCCCACGCAGAGGGATCTACGAGCAGTACTTC. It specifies CASSKAPRRGIYEQYF.

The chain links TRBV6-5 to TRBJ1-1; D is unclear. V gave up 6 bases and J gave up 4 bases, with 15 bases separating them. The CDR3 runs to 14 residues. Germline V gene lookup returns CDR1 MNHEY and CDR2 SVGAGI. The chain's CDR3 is CASSPVYRATEAFF. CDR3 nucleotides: TGTGCCAGCAGCCCTGTATACCGGGCCACTGAAGCTTTCTTT.

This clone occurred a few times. CDR3 in DNA: TGCAGCGTCGACAGGGGGCGAACCGATACGCAGTATTTT. As protein: CSVDRGRTDTQYF. The chain recombines TRBV29-1 with TRBJ2-3; 10 nucleotides align to TRBD1. The CDR3 extends over 13 amino acids. CDR1 is SQVTM, CDR2 ANQGSEA, per germline. The V segment lost 6 bases and the J segment 6 bases; nucleotides outside the gene matches: 6.

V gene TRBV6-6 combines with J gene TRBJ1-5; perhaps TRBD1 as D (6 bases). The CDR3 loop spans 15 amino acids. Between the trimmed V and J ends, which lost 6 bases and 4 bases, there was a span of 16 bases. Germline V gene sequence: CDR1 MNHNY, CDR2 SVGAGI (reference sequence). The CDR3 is CASRQTGKRNQPQHF. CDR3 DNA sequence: TGTGCCAGCAGGCAAACAGGGAAGCGGAATCAGCCCCAGCATTTT.

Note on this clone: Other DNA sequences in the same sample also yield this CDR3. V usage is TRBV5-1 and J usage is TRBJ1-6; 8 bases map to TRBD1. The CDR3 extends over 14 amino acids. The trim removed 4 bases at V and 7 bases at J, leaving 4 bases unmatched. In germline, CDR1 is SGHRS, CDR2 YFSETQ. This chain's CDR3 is CASSPDRGNSPLHF. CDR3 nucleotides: TGCGCCAGCAGCCCCGACAGGGGCAATTCACCCCTCCACTTT.

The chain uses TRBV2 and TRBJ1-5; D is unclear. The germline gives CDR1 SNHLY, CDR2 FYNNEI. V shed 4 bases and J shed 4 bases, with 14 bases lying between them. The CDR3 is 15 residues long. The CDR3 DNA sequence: TGTGCCAGCAGTGGCTTTGGCGGATTAAATCAGCCCCAGCATTTT. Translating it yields CASSGFGGLNQPQHF.

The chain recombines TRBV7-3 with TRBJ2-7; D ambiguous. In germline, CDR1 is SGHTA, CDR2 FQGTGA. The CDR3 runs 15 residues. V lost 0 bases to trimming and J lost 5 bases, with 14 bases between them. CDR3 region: CASSLTWGSFDEQYF. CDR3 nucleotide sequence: TGTGCCAGCAGCTTAACGTGGGGTAGCTTCGACGAGCAGTACTTC.

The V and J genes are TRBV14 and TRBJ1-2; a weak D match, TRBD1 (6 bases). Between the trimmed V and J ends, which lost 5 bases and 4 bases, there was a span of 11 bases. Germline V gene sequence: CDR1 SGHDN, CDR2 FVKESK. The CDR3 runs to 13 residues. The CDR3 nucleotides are TGTGCCAGCAGCTCCGGACAGCTCTATGGCTACACCTTC. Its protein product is CASSSGQLYGYTF.

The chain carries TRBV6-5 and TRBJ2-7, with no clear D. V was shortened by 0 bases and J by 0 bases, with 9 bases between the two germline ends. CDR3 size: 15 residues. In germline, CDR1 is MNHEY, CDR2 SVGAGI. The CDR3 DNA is TGTGCCAGCAGTTACTCTAAAGGCGTCTCCTACGAGCAGTACTTC. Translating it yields CASSYSKGVSYEQYF.

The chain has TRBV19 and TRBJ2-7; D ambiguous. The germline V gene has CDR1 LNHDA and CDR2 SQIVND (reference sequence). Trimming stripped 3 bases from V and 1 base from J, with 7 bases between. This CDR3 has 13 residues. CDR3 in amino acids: CASSIGLSYEQYF. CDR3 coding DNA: TGTGCCAGTAGTATCGGGCTTTCCTACGAGCAGTACTTC.

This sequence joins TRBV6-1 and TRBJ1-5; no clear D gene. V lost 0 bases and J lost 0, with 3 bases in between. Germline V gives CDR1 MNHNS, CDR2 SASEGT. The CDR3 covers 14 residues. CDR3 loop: CASSEAYSNQPQHF. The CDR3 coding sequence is TGTGCCAGCAGTGAAGCGTATAGCAATCAGCCCCAGCATTTT.

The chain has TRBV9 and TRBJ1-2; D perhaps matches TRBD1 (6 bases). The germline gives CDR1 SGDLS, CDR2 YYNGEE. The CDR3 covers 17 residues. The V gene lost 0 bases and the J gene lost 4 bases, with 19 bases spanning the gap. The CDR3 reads CASSVGGRTDRSYGYTF. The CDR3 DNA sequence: TGTGCCAGCAGCGTAGGGGGGAGGACAGACCGAAGCTATGGCTACACCTTC.

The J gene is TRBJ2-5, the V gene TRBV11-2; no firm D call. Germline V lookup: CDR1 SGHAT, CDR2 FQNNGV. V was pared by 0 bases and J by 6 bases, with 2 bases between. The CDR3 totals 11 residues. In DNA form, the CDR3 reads TGTGCCAGCAGCTTAGAGAAGACCCAGTACTTC. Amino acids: CASSLEKTQYF. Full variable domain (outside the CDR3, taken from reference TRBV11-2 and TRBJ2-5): EAGVAQSPRYKIIEKRQSVAFWCNPISGHATLYWYQQILGQGPKLLIQFQNNGVVDDSQLPKDRFSAERLKGVDSTLKIQPAKLEDSAVYLCASSLEKTQYFGPGTRLLVL.

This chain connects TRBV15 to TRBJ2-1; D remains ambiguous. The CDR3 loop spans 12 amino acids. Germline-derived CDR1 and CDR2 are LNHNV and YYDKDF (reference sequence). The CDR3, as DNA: TGTTATCCCATCCTCTCCTACAATGAGCAGTTCTTC. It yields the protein CYPILSYNEQFF.

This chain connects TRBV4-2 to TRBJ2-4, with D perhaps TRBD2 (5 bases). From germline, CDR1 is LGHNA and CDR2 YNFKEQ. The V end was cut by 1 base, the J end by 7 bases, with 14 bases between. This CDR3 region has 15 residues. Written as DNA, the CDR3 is TGTGCCAGCAGCCAAGTTTTCGAGAGGAGGAACATTCAGTACTTC. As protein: CASSQVFERRNIQYF.

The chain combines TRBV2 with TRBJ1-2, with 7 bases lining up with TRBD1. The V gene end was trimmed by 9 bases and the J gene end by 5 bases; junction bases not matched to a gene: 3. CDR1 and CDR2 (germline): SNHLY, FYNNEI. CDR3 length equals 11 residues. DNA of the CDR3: TGTGCCAGAAGCAGGGGGTATGGCTACACCTTC. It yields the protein CARSRGYGYTF.

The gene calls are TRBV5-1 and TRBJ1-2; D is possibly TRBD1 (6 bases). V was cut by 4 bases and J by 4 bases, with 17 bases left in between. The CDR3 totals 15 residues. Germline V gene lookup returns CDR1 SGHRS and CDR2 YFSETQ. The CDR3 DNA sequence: TGCGCCAGCAGCGGGCAGGGGCAGGGGCGCTATGGCTACACCTTC. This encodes CASSGQGQGRYGYTF.

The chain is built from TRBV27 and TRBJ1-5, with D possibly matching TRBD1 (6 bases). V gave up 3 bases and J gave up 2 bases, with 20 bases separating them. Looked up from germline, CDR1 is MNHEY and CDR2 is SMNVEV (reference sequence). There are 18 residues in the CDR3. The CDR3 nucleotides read TGTGCCAGCAGTTTCTCACAGGGTAGCCTTGTCGGCAATCAGCCCCAGCATTTT. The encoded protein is CASSFSQGSLVGNQPQHF.

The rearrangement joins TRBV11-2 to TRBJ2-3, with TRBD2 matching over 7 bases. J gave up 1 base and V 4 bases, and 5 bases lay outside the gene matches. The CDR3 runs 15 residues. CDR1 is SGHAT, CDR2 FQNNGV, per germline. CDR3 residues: CASSSRAGGTDTQYF. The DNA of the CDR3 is TGTGCCAGCAGCTCCCGGGCGGGAGGCACAGATACGCAGTATTTT.

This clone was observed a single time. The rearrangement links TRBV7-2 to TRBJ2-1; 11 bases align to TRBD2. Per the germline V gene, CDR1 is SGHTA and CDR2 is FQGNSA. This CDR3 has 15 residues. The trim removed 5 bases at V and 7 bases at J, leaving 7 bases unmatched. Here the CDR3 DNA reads TGTGCCAGCAGCCCTAGCGGGGGGCCGTGGAATGAGCAGTTCTTC. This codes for CASSPSGGPWNEQFF.